A single TCR beta chain is shown here with its context. What this receptor recognizes is not known. Base qualities are missing; no much larger clone stands one base away. This sample was included in a study of blood T cell repertoires in COVID-19 (dated by TCRdb to between 2020 and 2021). Context from the whole study: Samples from collaborators originated in the United States, Italy and Spain and spanned both the acute and convalescent phases of COVID-19. The prospective study material was composed of cDNA or gDNA derived from T cells, B-cell-depleted T cells, or PBMCs. Deeply sampled blood TCRbeta repertoires from subjects exposed to, actively infected with, or recovered from COVID-19 were included in the dataset. The repertoires were made available in a free public database intended to serve as a resource for research on the immune response to SARS-CoV-2. The samples were drawn from the first 160 participants of the ongoing ImmuneRACE study and from about 1,200 subjects provided by 6 global collaborators. Sample metadata almost always included a de-identified subject ID, COVID-19 status, age in years and sex. HLA class I and class II types, where available, came from metadata supplied by the sample provider rather than from assay-based typing. What the work shows at the level of the full study, not this receptor alone: The quantity of clinical and demographic metadata differed by source and by participant and was supplied without curation.

Participants in the prospective study were aged roughly 18 to 100 years, lived in over 20 United States geographic areas, and enrolled through a virtual design. In the prospective study, cohorts were assigned on the basis of participant-reported clinical history obtained from a screening survey and a study questionnaire. Exposed participants had been in contact, within 2 weeks of entering the study, with a person who had a PCR-confirmed or clinician-diagnosed case of COVID-19. Mobile phlebotomists in the prospective study collected whole blood, serum and a nasopharyngeal or oropharyngeal swab from every participant. Additional blood draws and questionnaires over an approximately two-month period could optionally be provided by prospective study participants. Prospective study blood samples were shipped either frozen or at room temperature before DNA extraction. From cysteine to phenylalanine, the CDR3 is 16 amino acids long. The sequence is cut down to CDR3 DNA, 48 bases in frame from base 1. For CDR1 and CDR2, the germline V gene lists SNHLY and FYNNEI. Trimmed from V: 10 bases; trimmed from J: 5 bases; junction bases lacking a gene match: 15.

TCRbeta CDR3 regions were amplified from genomic DNA using the immunoSEQ Assay, a bias-controlled multiplex PCR. On the authors' methods: The number of nucleated cells in each sample was estimated by amplification of reference gene primers within the assay. Sequence reads were collapsed and filtered to measure the absolute abundance of every unique TCRbeta CDR3 rearrangement. For each sample, productive Simpson clonality was calculated by taking the square root of Simpson's diversity index across productive rearrangements. Not all clones reach the TCRdb copy of this immuneACCESS table, which keeps in-frame sequences only. Checked studies attribute under half of the gap to unresolved V genes and leave the rest unexplained. The V and J calls and clone size come from that table; D and trimming were worked out from the DNA. In all, the sample holds 300,000 to 400,000 clones, and around 85% of those were seen once. Around 2% of the sample belongs to the ten largest clones.

The chain joins TRBV2 to TRBJ1-1; TRBD1 aligns with 11 central bases. The TCR sequence derives from a woman younger than 45 who had been exposed to COVID-19. The sequenced sample consisted of PBMCs or T cells enriched from blood (not recorded which). The CDR3 region reads CATSGDRGSSGTEAFF. The DNA reads TGTGCCACCTCGGGGGACAGGGGGTCCTCGGGGACTGAAGCTTTCTTT.